This paragraph reports one T cell receptor (beta chain). The CDR3 has 14 amino acids. Germline CDR1 and CDR2: SGHRS and YFSETQ. V lost 4 bases and J lost 3, with 13 bases in between. The record originates from a study of blood T cell repertoires in COVID-19. Produced via immunoSEQ multiplex PCR; TCRdb's table is partial and in-frame only. The repertoire consists of under 200,000 clones, with around 74% occurring once and the leading ten covering less than 4.5%. The receptor's source is a woman older than 75 with acute or convalescent COVID-19. V and J are TRBV5-1 and TRBJ1-1; perhaps TRBD1 as D (6 bases). What was sequenced was peripheral blood. The CDR3 DNA sequence: TGCGCCAGCAGCGCCTTGGACAGTTACACTGAAGCTTTCTTT. This encodes CASSALDSYTEAFF.